This is a list of T cell receptor beta chains from one sample in a study of cytomegalovirus exposure and HLA in healthy donors. Only in-frame clones appear in the TCRdb table, and some are missing; sequencing was by immunoSEQ multiplex PCR. Altogether some 150,000 clones are present, 65% to 90% being singletons, with the ten largest covering 20% to 25%. The sequencing sample was made of PBMCs. These receptors came from a young man in good health and CMV-seropositive. The CDR3 runs from the conserved cysteine through the conserved F or W. A D gene is named only where the DNA matches it firmly. Expanded clones are given a class, and other clones once, few, many or no size at all.

V,size,D,J,CDR3,DNA
TRBV19,NA,NA,TRBJ2-7,CASSARQTEQYF,TGTGCCAGTAGCGCCCGACAGACTGAGCAGTACTTC
TRBV27,NA,NA,TRBJ1-3,CASRRQGVANTIYF,TGTGCCAGCAGACGGCAGGGTGTAGCAAACACCATATATTTT
TRBV6-5,NA,NA,TRBJ1-3,CASSLGGSGNTIYF,TGTGCCAGCAGTTTAGGGGGCTCTGGAAACACCATATATTTT
TRBV7-2,few,NA,TRBJ1-5,CASSAGGPGQPQHF,TGTGCCAGCAGCGCGGGGGGGCCAGGGCAGCCCCAGCATTTT
TRBV7-7,NA,NA,TRBJ2-2,CASSSQGLNTGELFF,TGTGCCAGCAGCTCACAGGGCCTGAACACCGGGGAGCTGTTTTTT
TRBV11-2,NA,NA,TRBJ2-7,CASSLVWTDVGEQYF,TGTGCCAGCAGCTTAGTGTGGACAGATGTTGGCGAGCAGTACTTC
TRBV7-2,few,NA,TRBJ1-2,CASSVHENYGYTF,TGTGCCAGCAGCGTTCACGAGAACTATGGCTACACCTTC
TRBV15,NA,TRBD1,TRBJ1-5,CATSRTTGGGQPQHF,TGTGCCACCAGCAGAACGACAGGGGGCGGCCAGCCCCAGCATTTT
TRBV7-9,once,NA,TRBJ1-2,CASSSTENYGYTF,TGTGCCAGCAGCTCGACAGAAAACTATGGCTACACCTTC
TRBV6-5,NA,NA,TRBJ1-6,CASRDPGNSPLHF,TGTGCCAGCAGAGACCCGGGGAATTCACCCCTCCACTTT
TRBV6-5,NA,TRBD1,TRBJ1-1,CASSVTGGSTEAFF,TGTGCCAGCAGTGTGACAGGGGGTAGTACTGAAGCTTTCTTT
TRBV29-1,NA,TRBD1,TRBJ1-2,CSAVTGSDGYTF,TGCAGCGCTGTGACAGGGAGCGACGGCTACACCTTC
TRBV11-3,NA,NA,TRBJ1-1,CASSLDPSTEAFF,TGTGCCAGCAGCTTAGATCCGAGCACTGAAGCTTTCTTT
TRBV6-1,NA,NA,TRBJ1-5,CASSEAQRGSVISQPQHF,TGTGCCAGCAGTGAAGCGCAGAGAGGGTCGGTCATAAGTCAGCCCCAGCATTTT
TRBV18,NA,TRBD2,TRBJ2-7,CASSTGLAGMGEQYF,TGTGCCAGCTCAACGGGACTAGCGGGAATGGGCGAGCAGTACTTC
TRBV29-1,NA,TRBD1,TRBJ1-2,CSVPRDRARYGYTF,TGCAGCGTCCCCCGGGACAGGGCCCGCTATGGCTACACCTTC
TRBV6-5,NA,TRBD1,TRBJ1-6,CASSQDRVRALHF,TGTGCCAGCAGTCAGGACAGGGTTCGGGCCCTCCACTTT
TRBV4-1,NA,TRBD1,TRBJ1-1,CASSQALTGVNTEAFF,TGCGCCAGCAGCCAAGCCCTGACAGGGGTGAACACTGAAGCTTTCTTT
TRBV18,NA,TRBD1,TRBJ2-7,CASSPPGQGAYEQYF,TGTGCCAGCTCACCCCCGGGACAGGGCGCCTACGAGCAGTACTTC
TRBV18,once,NA,TRBJ1-4,CASSPLLNEKLFF,TGTGCCAGCTCACCACTATTAAATGAAAAACTGTTTTTT
TRBV27,NA,NA,TRBJ2-5,CASSFIGAGETQYF,TGTGCCAGCAGTTTTATAGGGGCGGGGGAGACCCAGTACTTC
TRBV5-1,NA,TRBD1,TRBJ1-2,CASSLLGDRDRPNYGYTF,TGCGCCAGCAGCCTCCTAGGGGACAGGGACCGACCGAACTATGGCTACACCTTC
TRBV5-1,NA,TRBD2,TRBJ2-1,CASSTGTSGPDYNEQFF,TGCGCCAGCAGCACCGGGACTAGCGGGCCCGACTACAATGAGCAGTTCTTC
TRBV30,NA,TRBD1,TRBJ1-1,CAWNPSLGLGQGAPSTEAFF,TGTGCCTGGAACCCGTCCCTCGGTTTGGGACAGGGGGCGCCGAGCACTGAAGCTTTCTTT
TRBV5-1,few,TRBD2,TRBJ2-7,CASSPPGGREQYF,TGCGCCAGCAGCCCCCCGGGGGGGAGGGAGCAGTACTTC
TRBV11-2,once,TRBD1,TRBJ2-1,CASSSAHTGGSYNEQFF,TGTGCCAGCAGCTCAGCCCATACAGGGGGCTCCTACAATGAGCAGTTCTTC
TRBV5-1,NA,NA,TRBJ2-7,CASSPDKSAEQYF,TGCGCCAGCAGCCCGGACAAATCAGCCGAGCAGTACTTC